These 8 T cell receptor beta chains share one sample of origin, sequenced in a study of blood T cell repertoires in COVID-19. TCRdb's copy holds only in-frame clones and misses some; the assay was immunoSEQ multiplex PCR. The data show a few hundred thousand clones, roughly 85% seen once. Specimen: PBMCs or T cells enriched from blood (not recorded which). The receptors originated from a man aged 40-49 years who had recovered from COVID-19.

This clone has just one count. CDR3 loop: CASGPGLAGVVSYNEQFF. CDR3 bases: TGTGCTAGTGGTCCGGGACTAGCGGGAGTAGTATCCTACAATGAGCAGTTCTTC. The V call is TRBV12-5, the J call TRBJ2-1; TRBD2 matches at 14 bases. After removal of 5 bases from V and 1 base from J, the junction contained 7 bases not matched to a gene. The germline V gene has CDR1 LGHNT and CDR2 FRNRAP. The CDR3 extends over 18 amino acids.

This rearrangement joins TRBV2 to TRBJ1-5, with 9 bases lining up with TRBD1. With V trimmed by 6 bases and J by 0 bases, 18 bases remained unmatched. The CDR3 is 20 residues long. Germline lookup yields CDR1 SNHLY and CDR2 FYNNEI. The CDR3 sequence: CASSSGTGIFTLFSNQPQHF. CDR3 DNA: TGTGCCAGCAGCTCCGGGACAGGGATTTTTACTCTCTTTAGCAATCAGCCCCAGCATTTT.

This chain joins TRBV5-4 and TRBJ2-5, with 14 bases aligning to TRBD2. This CDR3 contains 18 residues. The V gene end was trimmed by 4 bases and the J gene end by 2 bases; junction bases not matched to a gene: 10. Germline V gene lookup returns CDR1 SGHNT and CDR2 YYREEE (reference sequence). The CDR3 DNA is TGTGCCAGCAGCCTGGGACTAGCGGGAGTCGGGTATCAAGAGACCCAGTACTTC. Amino acid sequence: CASSLGLAGVGYQETQYF.

The chain joins TRBV5-1 to TRBJ2-2, with D possibly being TRBD1 (5 bases). The CDR3 covers 15 residues. The V and J ends lost 4 bases and 3 bases respectively, with 13 bases between them. Per germline, CDR1 SGHRS and CDR2 YFSETQ. CDR3 protein: CASSGALVDTGELFF. CDR3 bases: TGCGCCAGCAGCGGGGCTTTGGTCGACACCGGGGAGCTGTTTTTT.

Ten or more counts support this clone. The chain recombines TRBV11-2 with TRBJ2-2, with 10 bases aligning to TRBD1. CDR1 SGHAT and CDR2 FQNNGV come from the germline V gene. The CDR3 runs to 14 residues. With V trimmed by 3 bases and J by 10 bases, 5 bases remained unmatched. CDR3 DNA sequence: TGTGCCAGCAGCTTGGACAGGGGGACGGAGGAGCTGTTTTTT. Encoded protein: CASSLDRGTEELFF.

The chain has TRBV30 and TRBJ1-1; TRBD1 agrees at 11 bases. Trimming cost V 1 base and J 7 bases; bases outside gene matches: 5. The CDR3 totals 14 residues. Germline V gene lookup returns CDR1 GTSNPN and CDR2 SVGIG (reference sequence). For the CDR3, the DNA is TGTGCCTGGAGTGGGACAGGGGGCTTGATTGAAGCTTTCTTT. Protein: CAWSGTGGLIEAFF.

The rearrangement joins TRBV12-5 to TRBJ2-3; a possible D gene is TRBD2 (5 bases). Germline V gene lookup returns CDR1 LGHNT and CDR2 FRNRAP. The V end was cut by 5 bases, the J end by 2 bases, with 14 bases between. This CDR3 has 15 residues. In DNA form, the CDR3 reads TGTGCTAGTGGTCGTGGACTTTATAACACAGATACGCAGTATTTT. Its protein product is CASGRGLYNTDTQYF. Full variable domain (rest looked up from reference TRBV12-5 and TRBJ2-3): DARVTQTPRHKVTEMGQEVTMRCQPILGHNTVFWYRQTMMQGLELLAYFRNRAPLDDSGMPKDRFSAEMPDATLATLKIQPSEPRDSAVYFCASGRGLYNTDTQYFGPGTRLTVL.

V gene TRBV11-2 combines with J gene TRBJ2-1, with 11 bases that match TRBD1. This CDR3 has 15 residues. The junction had 3 bases not matched to a gene; V was cut back by 4 bases and J by 4 bases. CDR1 is SGHAT, CDR2 FQNNGV, per germline. In nucleotides, the CDR3 is TGTGCCAGCAGCTCCCGGGACAGGGGGTACAATGAGCAGTTCTTC. The encoded protein is CASSSRDRGYNEQFF.